This record concerns one TCR beta chain sequence. Using immunoSEQ multiplex PCR, the repertoire was profiled, and TCRdb retains in-frame clones only, with some absent. This table has over 150,000 clones, approximately 78% appearing once. The entry originates in a study of blood T cell repertoires in COVID-19. The sequence was obtained from a man older than 75 with acute or convalescent COVID-19. Sequencing input: peripheral blood.

The DNA of the CDR3 is TGTGCCAGCAGTGACCAGGGGTTTGGCTACACCTTC. Its translation: CASSDQGFGYTF. The chain uses TRBV2 and TRBJ1-2; possibly TRBD1 for D (6 bases). This CDR3 contains 12 residues. The germline CDR1 and CDR2 sequences are SNHLY and FYNNEI. V lost 3 bases and J 7 bases, leaving 9 bases between the germline ends.